This TCR beta chain originates from a study of cytotoxic CD8 clonotypes in ibrutinib-treated CLL. Per germline, CDR1 SGHTA and CDR2 FQGNSA. J lost 2 bases, V lost 3 bases, and 5 bases had no gene match. The length of the CDR3 is 16 residues. Measured with immunoSEQ multiplex PCR; TCRdb has only the in-frame clones, and not every one. Of under 75,000 clones listed, about 65% were seen once; the top ten hold around 42%. The source was PBMCs, collected after 12 months of ibrutinib treatment. J is TRBJ2-1 and V is TRBV7-2; 9 nucleotides match TRBD1. The receptor was isolated from a human donor with chronic lymphocytic leukemia. CDR3 region: CASSFRTGVTYNEQFF. DNA of the CDR3: TGTGCCAGCAGCTTTAGGACAGGGGTAACCTACAATGAGCAGTTCTTC. The full variable domain, with the rest looked up from reference TRBV7-2 and TRBJ2-1, is GAGVSQSPSNKVTEKGKDVELRCDPISGHTALYWYRQSLGQGLEFLIYFQGNSAPDKSGLPSDRFSAERTGGSVSTLTIQRTQQEDSAVYLCASSFRTGVTYNEQFFGPGTRLTVL.